One sample yielded the 3 T cell receptor beta chains listed below, sequenced in a study of a mutant IDH1 vaccine in newly diagnosed glioma. Their specific antigens are unknown. Produced via immunoSEQ multiplex PCR; TCRdb's table is partial and in-frame only. Found here are more than 50,000 clones, under 90% of them singletons; the top ten hold 5% to 6.5%. Time point indicated: week 11, during vaccination. All doses held 300 ug of mutant IDH1 20-mer peptide, with topical imiquimod. The specimen was PBMCs, collected from a glioma patient whose treatment included an IDH1 peptide vaccine. These receptors came from a man over 45 with glioma.

The chain links TRBV4-1 to TRBJ2-7; the match to TRBD1 covers 8 bases. V shed 3 bases and J 2 bases; nucleotides not matched to a gene: 6. The CDR3 runs to 15 residues. Germline lookup yields CDR1 MGHRA and CDR2 YSYEKL. In nucleotides, the CDR3 is TGCGCCAGCAGCCAGCTGGGACAGGCCGCCTACGAGCAGTACTTC. It is translated as CASSQLGQAAYEQYF.

This chain joins TRBV7-9 and TRBJ2-7; D not resolved. CDR3 length equals 15 residues. Between the trimmed V and J ends, which lost 2 bases and 2 bases, there was a span of 13 bases. In germline, CDR1 is SEHNR, CDR2 FQNEAQ (reference sequence). Here the CDR3 reads CASSLTHPTPYEQYF. The CDR3 DNA reads as TGTGCCAGCAGCTTAACCCATCCTACCCCCTACGAGCAGTACTTC.

This chain uses TRBV5-4 with TRBJ2-1; 12 bases fit TRBD2. Germline values: CDR1 SGHNT, CDR2 YYREEE (reference sequence). V trimming: 1 base; J trimming: 8 bases; junction bases outside the gene matches: 7. The CDR3 covers 16 residues. CDR3 nucleotides: TGTGCCAGCAGCTTGAAGAGACTAGCGGGAGCGGATGAGCAGTTCTTC. Protein: CASSLKRLAGADEQFF. Based on the CDR3 plus reference TRBV5-4 and TRBJ2-1, the full variable domain is ETGVTQSPTHLIKTRGQQVTLRCSSQSGHNTVSWYQQALGQGPQFIFQYYREEENGRGNFPPRFSGLQFPNYSSELNVNALELDDSALYLCASSLKRLAGADEQFFGPGTRLTVL.